This T cell receptor (beta chain) comes out of a study of shared clonotypes between healthy human individuals. The CDR3 is 15 amino acids. After removal of 1 base from V and 4 bases from J, the junction contained 4 bases not matched to a gene. Germline V gene data show CDR1 as KGHSH and CDR2 as LQKENI. The data were produced by immunoSEQ multiplex PCR, yet TCRdb's version contains in-frame clones alone and is incomplete. The data hold about 2.4 million clones, with 93% observed a single time. The J gene is TRBJ2-5, the V gene TRBV18; the match to TRBD2 covers 9 bases. This receptor was obtained from a man aged 18 to 29 in good health. Some clones in this sample may be carry-over from other donors' samples. Sequencing used naive CD4+ T cells from PBMCs. Subset defined: CD45RA+ positively selected. The DNA of the CDR3 is TGTGCCAGCTCACCACTAGCGGGAGACCTAGAGACCCAGTACTTC. Translating it yields CASSPLAGDLETQYF.